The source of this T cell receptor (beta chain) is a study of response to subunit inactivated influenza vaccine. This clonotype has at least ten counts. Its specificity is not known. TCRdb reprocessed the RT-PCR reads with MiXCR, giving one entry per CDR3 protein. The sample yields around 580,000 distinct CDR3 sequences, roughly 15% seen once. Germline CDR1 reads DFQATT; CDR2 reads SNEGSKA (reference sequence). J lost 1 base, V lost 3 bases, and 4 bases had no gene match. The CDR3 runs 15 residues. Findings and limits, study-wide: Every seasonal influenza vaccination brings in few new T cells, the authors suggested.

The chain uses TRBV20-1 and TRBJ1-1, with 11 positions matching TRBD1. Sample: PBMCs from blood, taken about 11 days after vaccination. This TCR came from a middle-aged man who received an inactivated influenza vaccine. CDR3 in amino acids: CSASRDRGWNTEAFF. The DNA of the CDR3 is TGCAGTGCTAGCCGGGACAGGGGGTGGAACACTGAAGCTTTCTTT.